This T cell receptor beta chain derives from a study of CD8+ T cells in alopecia areata (dated by TCRdb to 2017 to 2018). In the study overall: Treated patients were enrolled in an open-label pilot trial of oral tofacitinib, 5 to 10 mg twice daily, for moderate-to-severe alopecia areata. Biopsies were taken from tofacitinib-treated patients at baseline and at 4 and 24 weeks of treatment, and a later scalp biopsy was taken in several of the tofacitinib-treated patients. In humans, TCRbeta sequencing was performed on scalp tissue and on sorted CD4+ and CD8+ peripheral blood T cells from healthy controls and from patients with patchy or totalis/universalis alopecia areata. The RNA source kit depended on sample type: the PAXgene miRNA kit for fixed scalp, the miRNeasy kit for PBMCs, and the RNeasy kit for mouse skin. immunoSEQ multiplex PCR using 35 Vbeta forward primers and 13 Jbeta reverse primers was used to amplify TCRbeta CDR3 regions. Patients received tofacitinib for 6 to 18 months and were then followed off drug for 6 months to check for delayed response and recurrence. High-throughput TCRbeta sequencing was used to examine T cell clonal expansion in alopecia areata in both the C3H/HeJ mouse model and human patients. Clonality in the scalp was compared among normal scalp (n=4), patchy alopecia areata scalp (n=8), and alopecia totalis/universalis scalp (n=8). For the treated patients, the SALT score, which quantifies what percentage of scalp surface area is affected, served as the measure of disease severity.

On this clone itself: Its antigen is currently not known. No base-level quality is on record; no much larger clone is a single base apart.

The protocol used for the library was the immunoSEQ multiplex PCR assay. RNA was extracted from all samples and reverse transcribed into cDNA as template for TCR sequencing. First-strand cDNA was synthesized using SuperScript III with a 2:1 mix of oligo-dT and random hexamers. A synthetic immune receptor repertoire was used to gauge amplification bias, and whatever bias remained was removed computationally. Regarding the original processing steps: After raw reads were preprocessed to remove errors, the CDR3 was defined following IMGT conventions as running from the conserved cysteine to phenylalanine. Clonality was computed as 1 minus the Shannon entropy, with the entropy normalized by log2 of the number of productive unique TCRs. Whether each scalp clone was CD4 or CD8 was inferred by checking scalp TCRbeta sequences against the CD4 and CD8 repertoires from sorted blood. The clones in this table, taken by TCRdb from immuneACCESS, are in-frame only. Not every clone is retained; where verified, under half of the shortfall comes from an unresolved V gene, and the cause of the rest is unknown. V and J calls plus clone size are reproduced from that table; the DNA served to infer D and trimming. In all, the sample holds more than 150,000 clones, and approximately 60% of those were seen once. The ten largest clonotypes hold approximately 3.4% of the sample.

Taken with the paper, the label for time point translates to: about 4 weeks on oral tofacitinib. The treatment or condition label here, explained by the study, means: oral pan-JAK inhibitor, 5-10 mg twice daily. Lesional scalp punch biopsies and peripheral blood were obtained from alopecia areata patients. After PBMCs were isolated by density centrifugation and stained for CD3, CD4 and CD8, a FACSAria was used to sort CD4+ and CD8+ T cells. The CDR3 sequence holds 13 residues, the cysteine and phenylalanine included. Of all the DNA, just the CDR3 is kept, 39 bases in frame from base 1. Relative to germline, V is 0 bases shorter and J is 6 bases shorter, with 9 bases between their ends. The germline V gene encodes CDR1 GTSNPN and CDR2 SVGIG (reference sequence). Beyond this particular receptor, the publication reports: Shared TCR sequences between patients were less evident than in mice, which may be partly attributable to HLA diversity in the patient population. The treated cohort was small, with a single nonresponder, so links between baseline CD8+ expansion and response need larger studies. Compared with normal scalp, lesional scalp had higher clonality and more expanded CD8+ clones, particularly in alopecia totalis/universalis, a pattern that suggests antigenic drive. Unlike mouse skin, where gammadelta T cells dominate, normal human skin contains resident alphabeta T cells that get sequenced too, which complicates analysis of the scalp TCR repertoire. Many expanded lesional clones persisted in scalp and blood during tofacitinib treatment, which may partly explain relapse after stopping treatment. Tofacitinib significantly lowered scalp clonality and the number of expanded CD8+ clones among the top 100 scalp clones.

The clonotype originates from a human donor with alopecia areata. The chain is made from TRBV30 and TRBJ1-3; a weak D assignment points to TRBD1 (6 bases agree). This specimen was CD4+ T cells sorted from blood, taken at week 4, from a patient treated with tofacitinib. Here the CDR3 is given as CAWSVGGVNTIYF. The DNA sequence follows: TGTGCCTGGAGTGTAGGGGGGGTAAACACCATATATTTT. The full variable domain, completed from the reference TRBV30 and TRBJ1-3 proteins outside the CDR3, reads SQTIHQWPATLVQPVGSPLSLECTVEGTSNPNLYWYRQAAGRGLQLLFYSVGIGQISSEVPQNLSASRPQDRQFILSSKKLLLSDSGFYLCAWSVGGVNTIYFGEGSWLTVV.